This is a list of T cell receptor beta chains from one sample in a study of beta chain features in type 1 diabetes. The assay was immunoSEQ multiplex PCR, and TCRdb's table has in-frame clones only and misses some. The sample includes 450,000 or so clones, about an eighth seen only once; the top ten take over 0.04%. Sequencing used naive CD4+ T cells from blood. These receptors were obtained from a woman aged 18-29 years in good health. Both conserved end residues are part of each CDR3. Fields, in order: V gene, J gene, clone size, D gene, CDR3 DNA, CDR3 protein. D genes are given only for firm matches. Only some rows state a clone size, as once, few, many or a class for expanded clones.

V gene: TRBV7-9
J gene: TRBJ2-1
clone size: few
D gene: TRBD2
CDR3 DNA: TGTGCCAGCAGCTCCGCGGGACTAGCGGAGTCCTACAATGAGCAGTTCTTC
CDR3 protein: CASSSAGLAESYNEQFF

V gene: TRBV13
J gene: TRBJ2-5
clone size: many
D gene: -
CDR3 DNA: TGTGCCAGCAGCGCAATGGGTCTTGGGAAGACCCAGTACTTC
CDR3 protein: CASSAMGLGKTQYF

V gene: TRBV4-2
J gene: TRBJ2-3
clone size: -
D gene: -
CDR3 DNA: TGTGCCAGCAGCCAAGATTTCGGGGCCGACGGCCGGTATTTT
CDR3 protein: CASSQDFGADGRYF

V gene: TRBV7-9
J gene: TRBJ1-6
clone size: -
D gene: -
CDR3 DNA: TGTGCCAGCAGCTGGGCCCCTGAGCGTTCACCCCTCCACTTT
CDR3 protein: CASSWAPERSPLHF

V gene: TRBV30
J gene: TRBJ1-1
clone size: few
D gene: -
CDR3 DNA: TGTGCCTCTCAGAGAGGTGGGGCGGCGAACACTGAAGCTTTCTTT
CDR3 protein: CASQRGGAANTEAFF

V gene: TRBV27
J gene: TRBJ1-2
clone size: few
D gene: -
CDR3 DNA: TGTGCCAGCAGTTTAAGGTCGGGGGCAAGCTATGGCTACACCTTC
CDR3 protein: CASSLRSGASYGYTF

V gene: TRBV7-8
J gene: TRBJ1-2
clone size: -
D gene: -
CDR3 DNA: TGTGCCAGCAGCCCCGAGTTGACACCTAACTATGGCTACACCTTC
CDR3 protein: CASSPELTPNYGYTF

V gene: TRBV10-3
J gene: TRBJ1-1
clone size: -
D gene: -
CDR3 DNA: TGTGCCACTATGGGACCCCTGAACACTGAAGCTTTCTTT
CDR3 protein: CATMGPLNTEAFF

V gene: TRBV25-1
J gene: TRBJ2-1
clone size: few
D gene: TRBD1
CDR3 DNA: TGTGCCAGCAGTGGAAGACAGGGTTCCTACAATGAGCAGTTCTTC
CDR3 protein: CASSGRQGSYNEQFF

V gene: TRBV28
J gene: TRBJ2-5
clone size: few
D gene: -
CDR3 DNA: TGTGCCAGCAGTTTATCCCCGGGCCAAGAGACCCAGTACTTC
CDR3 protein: CASSLSPGQETQYF

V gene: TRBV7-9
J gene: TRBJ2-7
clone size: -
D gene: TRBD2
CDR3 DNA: TGTGCCAGCAGCTTAGGTAATAGCGGGATCTACGAGCAGTACTTC
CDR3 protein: CASSLGNSGIYEQYF